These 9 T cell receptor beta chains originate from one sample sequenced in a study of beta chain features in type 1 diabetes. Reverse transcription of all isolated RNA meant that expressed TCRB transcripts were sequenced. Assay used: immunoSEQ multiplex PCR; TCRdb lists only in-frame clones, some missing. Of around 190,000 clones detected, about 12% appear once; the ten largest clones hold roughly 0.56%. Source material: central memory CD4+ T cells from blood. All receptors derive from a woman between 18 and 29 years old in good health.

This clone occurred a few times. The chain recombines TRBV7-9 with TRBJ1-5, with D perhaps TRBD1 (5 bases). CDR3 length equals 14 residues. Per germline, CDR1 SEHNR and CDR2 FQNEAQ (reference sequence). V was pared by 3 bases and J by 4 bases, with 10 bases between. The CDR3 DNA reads TGTGCCAGCAGCTTGGGACGGGAGAATCAGCCCCAGCATTTT. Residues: CASSLGRENQPQHF.

For the CDR3, the DNA is TGTGCCAGCAGATCCGGGACTTCCGATTATGGCTACACCTTC. Protein sequence: CASRSGTSDYGYTF. The rearrangement joins TRBV28 to TRBJ1-2; tentative D call: TRBD1 (5 bases). CDR3 size: 14 residues. Per the germline V gene, CDR1 is MDHEN and CDR2 is SYDVKM. V lost 6 bases and J 5 bases, leaving 16 bases between the germline ends.

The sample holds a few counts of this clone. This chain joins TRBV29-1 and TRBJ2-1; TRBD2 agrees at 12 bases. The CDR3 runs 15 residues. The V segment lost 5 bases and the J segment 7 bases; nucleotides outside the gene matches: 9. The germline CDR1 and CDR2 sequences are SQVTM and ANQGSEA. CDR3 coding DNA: TGCAGCGTTCGCCCGCTAGCGGGAGGGTTAAATGAGCAGTTCTTC. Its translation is CSVRPLAGGLNEQFF.

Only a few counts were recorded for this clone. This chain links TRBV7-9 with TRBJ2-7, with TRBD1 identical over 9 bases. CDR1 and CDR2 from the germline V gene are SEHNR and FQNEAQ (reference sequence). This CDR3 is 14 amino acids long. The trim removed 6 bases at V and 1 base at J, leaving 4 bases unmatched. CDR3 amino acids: CASRTDRGSYEQYF. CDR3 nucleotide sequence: TGTGCCAGCAGAACCGACAGGGGGTCCTACGAGCAGTACTTC.

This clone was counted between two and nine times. The CDR3 region has the DNA TGTGCCAGCAGCGAAACCGGGAGCTCTGGAAACACCATATATTTT. It specifies CASSETGSSGNTIYF. The chain uses TRBV28 and TRBJ1-3; D remains ambiguous. This CDR3 is built from 15 residues. Germline CDR1 reads MDHEN; CDR2 reads SYDVKM. V was shortened by 6 bases and J by 0 bases, with 12 bases between the two germline ends.

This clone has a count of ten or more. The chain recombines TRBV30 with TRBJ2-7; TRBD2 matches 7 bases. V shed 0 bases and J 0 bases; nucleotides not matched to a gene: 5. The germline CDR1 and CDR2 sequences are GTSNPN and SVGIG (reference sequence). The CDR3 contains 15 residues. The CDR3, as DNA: TGTGCCTGGAGTGTACTAAGCGGGATCTCCTACGAGCAGTACTTC. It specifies CAWSVLSGISYEQYF.

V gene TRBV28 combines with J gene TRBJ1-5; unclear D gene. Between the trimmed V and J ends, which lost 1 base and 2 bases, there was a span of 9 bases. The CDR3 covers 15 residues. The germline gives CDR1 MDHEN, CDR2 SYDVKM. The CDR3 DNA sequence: TGTGCCAGCAGTTTATCGGGGTTGGGCAATCAGCCCCAGCATTTT. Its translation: CASSLSGLGNQPQHF. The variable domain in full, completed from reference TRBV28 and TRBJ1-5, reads DVKVTQSSRYLVKRTGEKVFLECVQDMDHENMFWYRQDPGLGLRLIYFSYDVKMKEKGDIPEGYSVSREKKERFSLILESASTNQTSMYLCASSLSGLGNQPQHFGDGTRLSIL.

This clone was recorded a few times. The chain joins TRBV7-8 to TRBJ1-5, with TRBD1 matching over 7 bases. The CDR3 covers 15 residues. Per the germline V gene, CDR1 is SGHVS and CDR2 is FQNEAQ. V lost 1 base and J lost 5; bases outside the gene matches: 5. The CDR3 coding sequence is TGTGCCAGCAGCTTAGGACAGGGACTTTATCAGCCCCAGCATTTT. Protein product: CASSLGQGLYQPQHF. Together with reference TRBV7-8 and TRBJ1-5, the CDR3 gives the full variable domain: GAGVSQSPRYKVAKRGQDVALRCDPISGHVSLFWYQQALGQGPEFLTYFQNEAQLDKSGLPSDRFFAERPEGSVSTLKIQRTQQEDSAVYLCASSLGQGLYQPQHFGDGTRLSIL.

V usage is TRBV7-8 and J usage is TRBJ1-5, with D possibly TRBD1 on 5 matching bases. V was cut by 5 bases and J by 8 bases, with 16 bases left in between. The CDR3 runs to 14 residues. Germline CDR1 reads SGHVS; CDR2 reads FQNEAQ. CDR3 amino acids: CASSLRDSWEPQHF. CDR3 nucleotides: TGTGCCAGCAGCCTTAGGGACTCCTGGGAGCCCCAGCATTTT. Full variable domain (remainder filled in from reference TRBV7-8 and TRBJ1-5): GAGVSQSPRYKVAKRGQDVALRCDPISGHVSLFWYQQALGQGPEFLTYFQNEAQLDKSGLPSDRFFAERPEGSVSTLKIQRTQQEDSAVYLCASSLRDSWEPQHFGDGTRLSIL.